A single sample gave rise to the 13 T cell receptor beta chains below, sequenced in a study of beta chain features in type 1 diabetes. Investigators reverse transcribed all isolated RNA, so they sequenced expressed TCRB transcripts. Data came from immunoSEQ multiplex PCR; TCRdb stores just in-frame clones and leaves some out. The table has 200,000 to 250,000 clones, approximately 11% seen once. Sequencing was done on a sample of central memory CD4+ T cells from blood. The receptors originated from a man aged 18 to 29 in good health.

The rearrangement joins TRBV7-9 to TRBJ2-3, with 10 bases identical to TRBD1. Germline loops: CDR1 SEHNR, CDR2 FQNEAQ (reference sequence). CDR3 size: 17 residues. Trimming removed 4 bases from V and 0 bases from J; junction bases left unmatched: 7. The CDR3: CASSWTGGSTSTDTQYF. The CDR3 DNA sequence: TGTGCCAGCAGCTGGACAGGGGGGTCTACTAGCACAGATACGCAGTATTTT.

The chain combines TRBV19 with TRBJ1-1; D remains ambiguous. Germline V gene sequence: CDR1 LNHDA, CDR2 SQIVND (reference sequence). V was pared by 10 bases and J by 2 bases, with 14 bases between. This CDR3 is 13 amino acids long. The CDR3 loop is CATRVRGNTEAFF. The CDR3, as DNA: TGTGCCACCCGGGTCCGAGGTAACACTGAAGCTTTCTTT.

This clone showed up just a few times. V and J are TRBV5-6 and TRBJ1-2; D call uncertain. This CDR3 has 12 amino acids. CDR1 is SGHDT and CDR2 is YYEEEE in the germline V gene. The V end lost 0 bases, the J end lost 8 bases, and 8 bases lay between the germline ends. CDR3 protein: CASSLAEGGYTF. The CDR3 region has the DNA TGTGCCAGCAGCTTGGCCGAGGGAGGCTACACCTTC.

This rearrangement joins TRBV5-4 to TRBJ2-1; D is possibly TRBD2 (6 bases). Germline CDR1 is SGHNT and CDR2 is YYREEE (reference sequence). Trimming pared 3 bases from V and 2 bases from J, leaving 9 bases between. CDR3 length equals 14 residues. The CDR3 is CASSYRGTYNEQFF. The DNA of the CDR3 is TGTGCCAGCAGCTACCGGGGGACCTACAATGAGCAGTTCTTC.

This clone appeared a few times. The rearrangement links TRBV5-1 to TRBJ1-4; the D is unclear. Germline lookup yields CDR1 SGHRS and CDR2 YFSETQ. The CDR3 runs to 14 residues. Trimming removed 0 bases from V and 1 base from J, with 4 bases in between. CDR3 loop: CASSLGGTNEKLFF. CDR3 bases: TGCGCCAGCAGCTTGGGGGGAACTAATGAAAAACTGTTTTTT. The complete variable domain, with remaining parts taken from reference TRBV5-1 and TRBJ1-4, reads KAGVTQTPRYLIKTRGQQVTLSCSPISGHRSVSWYQQTPGQGLQFLFEYFSETQRNKGNFPGRFSGRQFSNSRSEMNVSTLELGDSALYLCASSLGGTNEKLFFGSGTQLSVL.

This clone was found many times. This chain uses TRBV7-2 with TRBJ2-5; possibly TRBD1 for D (6 bases). CDR3 length: 14 amino acids. Germline values: CDR1 SGHTA, CDR2 FQGNSA. V lost 5 bases, J lost 2 bases, and 12 bases lay in between. The CDR3 sequence: CASSPGQIQETQYF. CDR3 DNA: TGTGCCAGCAGCCCAGGACAGATTCAAGAGACCCAGTACTTC.

This clone has ten or more counts. The chain carries TRBV2 and TRBJ1-1; 7 bases fit TRBD1. The CDR3 consists of 12 residues. The J segment lost 1 base and the V segment lost 10 bases, leaving 3 bases of the junction unmatched. Germline CDR1 SNHLY, CDR2 FYNNEI. The CDR3 sequence is CATRTGNTEAFF. The CDR3 bases are TGTGCCACTCGGACAGGGAACACTGAAGCTTTCTTT.

This clone was recorded at least ten times. The chain joins TRBV2 to TRBJ2-1; 8 bases match TRBD2. J gave up 8 bases and V 6 bases, and 12 bases lay outside the gene matches. In germline, CDR1 is SNHLY, CDR2 FYNNEI. The CDR3 contains 15 residues. The CDR3 bases are TGTGCCAGCAGCGCCCTAGGGACTAGGTCCGATGAGCAGTTCTTC. Translating it yields CASSALGTRSDEQFF.

This clone appeared a single time. The chain employs TRBV9 and TRBJ2-2; 14 bases fit TRBD2. Germline V gene lookup returns CDR1 SGDLS and CDR2 YYNGEE. With V trimmed by 3 bases and J by 4 bases, 8 bases remained unmatched. The CDR3 spans 18 residues. The DNA for the CDR3 is TGTGCCAGCAGCGGGGGACTAGCGGGAGTCCTTAGCACCGGGGAGCTGTTTTTT. Its protein is CASSGGLAGVLSTGELFF.

This clone was counted only a few times. The rearrangement links TRBV4-3 to TRBJ2-2; TRBD2 agrees at 8 bases. The germline CDR1 and CDR2 sequences are LGHNA and YSLEER. The V and J ends lost 2 bases and 1 base, in that order; junction bases with no gene match: 9. The CDR3 sequence is 18 residues long. This CDR3 is CASSQPRGGILNTGELFF. The CDR3 DNA follows: TGCGCCAGCAGCCAACCCCGGGGGGGCATTCTGAACACCGGGGAGCTGTTTTTT.

The chain joins TRBV27 to TRBJ1-3; TRBD1 is a possible D gene (5 bases). Trimming removed 8 bases from V and 0 bases from J, with 14 bases in between. CDR1 and CDR2 (germline): MNHEY, SMNVEV (reference sequence). The CDR3 extends over 15 amino acids. The CDR3: CASSLRGGSGNTIYF. CDR3 in DNA: TGTGCCAGCTCCCTGAGGGGTGGCTCTGGAAACACCATATATTTT.

V and J are TRBV25-1 and TRBJ2-1; D is undetermined. The CDR3 covers 16 residues. Per the germline V gene, CDR1 is MGHDK and CDR2 is SYGVNS. With 1 base removed from V and 3 bases from J, the gap between germline ends came to 13 bases. CDR3 loop: CASSESYSLVYNEQFF. The DNA of the CDR3 is TGTGCCAGCAGTGAATCTTACTCCCTGGTCTACAATGAGCAGTTCTTC.

The chain recombines TRBV6-1 with TRBJ2-1; 7 bases are shared with TRBD1. J lost 7 bases, V lost 4 bases, and 13 bases had no gene match. Germline assignment: CDR1 MNHNS and CDR2 SASEGT. CDR3 size: 16 residues. CDR3 sequence: CASSARTGFALNEQFF. The CDR3 coding sequence is TGTGCCAGCAGTGCCCGGACAGGCTTCGCCCTAAATGAGCAGTTCTTC.